This TCR beta chain was documented in a study of shared clonotypes between healthy human individuals. Study overall: Three plates each covered CD4 naive and memory; CD8 naive two, CD8 memory one.

Clones were sequenced by immunoSEQ multiplex PCR, and TCRdb holds only the in-frame ones, with some missing. The data contain 2 million to 2.5 million clones, over 85% of them singletons. About this clone: The antigen is undetermined.

Germline CDR1 and CDR2: SGHDT and YYEEEE. Trimming removed 9 bases at V and 7 bases at J, with 16 bases between. The CDR3 is 12 amino acids. Every one of the donors was a Caucasian adult that lived in Nashville, Tennessee. Study conclusions and caveats: Shared across a few donors were roughly 4.7% of the naive CD4 clonotypes. The rarefaction results pointed to incomplete sorted-subset sequencing despite large depth.

The material sequenced was naive CD4+ T cells from PBMCs. Described subset: CD45RA+ positively selected. The chain joins TRBV5-6 to TRBJ2-5; TRBD2 might be the D (6 bases). The TCR was taken from a man between 18 and 35 years old in good health. Some clones in this sample may be carry-over from other donors' samples. The CDR3 sequence is CATKQAGRTQYF. DNA for the CDR3: TGTGCCACCAAACAGGCGGGGAGGACCCAGTACTTC.